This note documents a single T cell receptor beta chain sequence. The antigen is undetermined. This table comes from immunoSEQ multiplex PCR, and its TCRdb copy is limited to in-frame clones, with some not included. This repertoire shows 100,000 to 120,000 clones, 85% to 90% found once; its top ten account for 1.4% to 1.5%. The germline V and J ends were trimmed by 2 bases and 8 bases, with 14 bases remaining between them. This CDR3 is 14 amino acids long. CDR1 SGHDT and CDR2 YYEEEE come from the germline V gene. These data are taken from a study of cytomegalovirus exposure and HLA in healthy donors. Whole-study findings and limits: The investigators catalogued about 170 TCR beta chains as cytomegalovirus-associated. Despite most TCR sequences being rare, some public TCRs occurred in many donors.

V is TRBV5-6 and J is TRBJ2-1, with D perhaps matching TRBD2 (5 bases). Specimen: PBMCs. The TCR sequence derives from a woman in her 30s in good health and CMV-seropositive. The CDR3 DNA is TGTGCCAGCAGCTTAGGTGGGAGAGTTTATGAGCAGTTCTTC. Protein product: CASSLGGRVYEQFF. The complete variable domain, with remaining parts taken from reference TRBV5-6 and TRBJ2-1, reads DAGVTQSPTHLIKTRGQQVTLRCSPKSGHDTVSWYQQALGQGPQFIFQYYEEEERQRGNFPDRFSGHQFPNYSSELNVNALLLGDSALYLCASSLGGRVYEQFFGPGTRLTVL.